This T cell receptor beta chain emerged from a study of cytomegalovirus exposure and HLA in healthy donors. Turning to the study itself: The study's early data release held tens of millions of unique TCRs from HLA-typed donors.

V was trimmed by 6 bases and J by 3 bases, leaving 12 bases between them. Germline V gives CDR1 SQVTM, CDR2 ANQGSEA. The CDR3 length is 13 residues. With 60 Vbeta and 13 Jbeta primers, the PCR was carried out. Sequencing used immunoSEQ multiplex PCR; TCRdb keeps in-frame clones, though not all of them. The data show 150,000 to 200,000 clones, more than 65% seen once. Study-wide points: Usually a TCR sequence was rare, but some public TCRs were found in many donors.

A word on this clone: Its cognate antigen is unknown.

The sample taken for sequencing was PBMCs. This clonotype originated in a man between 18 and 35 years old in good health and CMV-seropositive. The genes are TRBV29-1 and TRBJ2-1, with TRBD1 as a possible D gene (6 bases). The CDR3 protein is CSVSGGHYNEQFF. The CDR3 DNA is TGCAGCGTGAGTGGGGGCCACTACAATGAGCAGTTCTTC.